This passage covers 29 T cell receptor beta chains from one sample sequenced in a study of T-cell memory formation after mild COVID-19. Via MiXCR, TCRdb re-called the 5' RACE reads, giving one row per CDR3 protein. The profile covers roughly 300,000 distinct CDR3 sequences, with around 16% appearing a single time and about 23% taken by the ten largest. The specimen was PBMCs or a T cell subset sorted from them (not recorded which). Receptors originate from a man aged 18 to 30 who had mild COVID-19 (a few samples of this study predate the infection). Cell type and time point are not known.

The CDR3 bases are TGTGCCAGCAGCTTTGGGACTAGCGGAGAGACCCAGTACTTC. This translates into CASSFGTSGETQYF. This chain joins TRBV11-2 and TRBJ2-5; TRBD2 agrees at 11 bases. Germline V lookup: CDR1 SGHAT, CDR2 FQNNGV. CDR3 length: 14 residues. The V and J ends lost 3 bases and 4 bases, in that order; junction bases with no gene match: 1. The full variable domain, with the rest looked up from reference TRBV11-2 and TRBJ2-5, is EAGVAQSPRYKIIEKRQSVAFWCNPISGHATLYWYQQILGQGPKLLIQFQNNGVVDDSQLPKDRFSAERLKGVDSTLKIQPAKLEDSAVYLCASSFGTSGETQYFGPGTRLLVL.

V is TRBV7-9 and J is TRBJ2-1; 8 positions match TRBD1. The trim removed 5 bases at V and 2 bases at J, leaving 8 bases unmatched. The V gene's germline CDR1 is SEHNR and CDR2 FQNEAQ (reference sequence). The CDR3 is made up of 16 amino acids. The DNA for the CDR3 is TGTGCCAGCAGCCTCGGAAGGACAGGGCCCTACAATGAGCAGTTCTTC. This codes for CASSLGRTGPYNEQFF.

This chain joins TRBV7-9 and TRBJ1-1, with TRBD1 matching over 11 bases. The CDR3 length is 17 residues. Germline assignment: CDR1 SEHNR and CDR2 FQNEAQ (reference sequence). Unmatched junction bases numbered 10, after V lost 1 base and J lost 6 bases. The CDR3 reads CASSLGWDRGDSPEAFF. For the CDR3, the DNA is TGTGCCAGCAGCTTAGGGTGGGACAGGGGGGATTCGCCTGAAGCTTTCTTT.

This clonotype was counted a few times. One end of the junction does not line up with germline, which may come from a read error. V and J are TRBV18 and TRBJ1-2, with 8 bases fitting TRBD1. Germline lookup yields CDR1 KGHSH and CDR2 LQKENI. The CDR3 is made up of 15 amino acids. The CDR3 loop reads CASSPLDRDHYGYTF. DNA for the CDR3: TGTGCCAGCTCGCCACTGGACAGGGATCACTATGGCTACACCTTC.

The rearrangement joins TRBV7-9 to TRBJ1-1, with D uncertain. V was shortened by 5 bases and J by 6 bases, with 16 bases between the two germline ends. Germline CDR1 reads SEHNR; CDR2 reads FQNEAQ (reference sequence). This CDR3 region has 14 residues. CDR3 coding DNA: TGTGCCAGCAGCCCAGAGAACAGTGGGTCTGAAGCTTTCTTT. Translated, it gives CASSPENSGSEAFF. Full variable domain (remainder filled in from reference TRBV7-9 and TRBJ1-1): DTGVSQNPRHKITKRGQNVTFRCDPISEHNRLYWYRQTLGQGPEFLTYFQNEAQLEKSRLLSDRFSAERPKGSFSTLEIQRTEQGDSAMYLCASSPENSGSEAFFGQGTRLTVV.

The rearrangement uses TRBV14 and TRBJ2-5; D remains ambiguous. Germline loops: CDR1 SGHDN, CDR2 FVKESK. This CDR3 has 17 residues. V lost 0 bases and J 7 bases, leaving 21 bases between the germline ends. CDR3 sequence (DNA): TGTGCCAGCAGCCAAGAAGTTGGGCCAGGCGGTAGGTCGACCCAGTACTTC. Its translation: CASSQEVGPGGRSTQYF.

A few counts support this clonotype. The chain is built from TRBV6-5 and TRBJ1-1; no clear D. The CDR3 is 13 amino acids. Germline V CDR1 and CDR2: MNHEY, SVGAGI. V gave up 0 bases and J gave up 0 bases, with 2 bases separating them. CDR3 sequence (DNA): TGTGCCAGCAGTTACTCTATGAACACTGAAGCTTTCTTT. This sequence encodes CASSYSMNTEAFF.

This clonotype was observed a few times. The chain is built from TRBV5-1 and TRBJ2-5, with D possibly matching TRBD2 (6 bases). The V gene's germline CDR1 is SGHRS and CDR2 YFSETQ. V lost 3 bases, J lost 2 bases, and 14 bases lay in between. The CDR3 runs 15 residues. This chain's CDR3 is CASSSPGRDQETQYF. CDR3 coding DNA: TGCGCCAGCAGCTCTCCGGGGCGGGATCAAGAGACCCAGTACTTC.

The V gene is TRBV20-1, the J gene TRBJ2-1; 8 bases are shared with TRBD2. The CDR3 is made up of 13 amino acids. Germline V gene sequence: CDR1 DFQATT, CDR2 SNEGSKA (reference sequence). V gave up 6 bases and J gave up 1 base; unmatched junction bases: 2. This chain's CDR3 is CSAGGASYNEQFF. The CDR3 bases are TGCAGTGCCGGGGGGGCTTCCTACAATGAGCAGTTCTTC.

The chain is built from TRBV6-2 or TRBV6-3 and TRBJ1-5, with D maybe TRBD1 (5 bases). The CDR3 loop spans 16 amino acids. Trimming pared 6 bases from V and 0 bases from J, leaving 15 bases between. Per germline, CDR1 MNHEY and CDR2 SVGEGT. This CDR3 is CASRPDSWYSNQPQHF. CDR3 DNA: TGTGCCAGCAGACCTGACAGCTGGTATAGCAATCAGCCCCAGCATTTT.

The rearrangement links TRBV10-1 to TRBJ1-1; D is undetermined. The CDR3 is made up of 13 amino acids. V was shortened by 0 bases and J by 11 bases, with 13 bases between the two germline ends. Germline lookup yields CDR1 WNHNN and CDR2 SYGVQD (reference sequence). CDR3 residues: CASSESISGRAFF. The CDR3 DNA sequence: TGCGCCAGCAGTGAGTCGATATCTGGGCGGGCTTTCTTT.

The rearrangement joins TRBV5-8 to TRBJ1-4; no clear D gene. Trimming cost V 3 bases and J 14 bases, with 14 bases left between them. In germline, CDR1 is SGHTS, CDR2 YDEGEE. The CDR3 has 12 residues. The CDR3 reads CASSSGVEVLFF. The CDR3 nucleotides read TGTGCCAGCAGCTCGGGAGTCGAGGTTCTGTTTTTT.

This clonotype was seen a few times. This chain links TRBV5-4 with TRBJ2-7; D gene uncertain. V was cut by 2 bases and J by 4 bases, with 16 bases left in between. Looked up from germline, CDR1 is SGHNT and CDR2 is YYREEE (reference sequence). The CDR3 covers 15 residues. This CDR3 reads CASSLGYSITYEQYV. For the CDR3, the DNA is TGTGCCAGCAGCTTAGGATACAGCATTACATACGAGCAGTACGTC.

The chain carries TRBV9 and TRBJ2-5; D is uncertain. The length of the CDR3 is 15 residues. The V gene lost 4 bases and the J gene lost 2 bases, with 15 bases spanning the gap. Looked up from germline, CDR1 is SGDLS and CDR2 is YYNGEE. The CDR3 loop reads CASSPRMSSQETQYF. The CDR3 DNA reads TGTGCCAGCAGCCCCCGAATGTCGTCGCAAGAGACCCAGTACTTC.

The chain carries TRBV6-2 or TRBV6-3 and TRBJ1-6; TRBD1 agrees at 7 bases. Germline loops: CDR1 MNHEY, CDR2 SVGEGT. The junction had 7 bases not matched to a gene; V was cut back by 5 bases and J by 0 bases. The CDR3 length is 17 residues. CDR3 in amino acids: CASSRGQTLSYNSPLHF. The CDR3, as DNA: TGTGCCAGCAGTCGGGGACAGACTCTCTCCTATAATTCACCCCTCCACTTT.

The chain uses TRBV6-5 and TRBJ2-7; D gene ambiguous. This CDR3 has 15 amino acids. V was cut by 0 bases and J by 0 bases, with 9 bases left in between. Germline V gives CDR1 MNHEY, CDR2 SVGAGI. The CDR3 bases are TGTGCCAGCAGTTACTCCCCCAGGTCCTCCTACGAGCAGTACTTC. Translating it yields CASSYSPRSSYEQYF.

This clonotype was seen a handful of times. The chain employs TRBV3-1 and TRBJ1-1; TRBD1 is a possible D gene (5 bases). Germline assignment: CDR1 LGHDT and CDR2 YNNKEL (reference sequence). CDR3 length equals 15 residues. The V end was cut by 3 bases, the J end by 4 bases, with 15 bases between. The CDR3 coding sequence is TGTGCCAGCAGCCAGTCAGGGCAAGGTGGCACTGAAGCTTTCTTT. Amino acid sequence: CASSQSGQGGTEAFF.

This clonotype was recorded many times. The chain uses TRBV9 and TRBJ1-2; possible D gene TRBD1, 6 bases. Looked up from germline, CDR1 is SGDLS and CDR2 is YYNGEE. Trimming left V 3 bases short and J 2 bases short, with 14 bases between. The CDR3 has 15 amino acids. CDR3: CASSADTGPNYGYTF. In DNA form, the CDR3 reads TGTGCCAGCAGCGCCGACACAGGGCCCAACTATGGCTACACCTTC.

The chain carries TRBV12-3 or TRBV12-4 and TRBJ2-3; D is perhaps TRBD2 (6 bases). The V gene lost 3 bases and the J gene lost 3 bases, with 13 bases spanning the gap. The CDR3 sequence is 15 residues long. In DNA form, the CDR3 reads TGTGCCAGCAGTTTCTTCCAGGAGGGGACAGATACGCAGTATTTT. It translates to CASSFFQEGTDTQYF.

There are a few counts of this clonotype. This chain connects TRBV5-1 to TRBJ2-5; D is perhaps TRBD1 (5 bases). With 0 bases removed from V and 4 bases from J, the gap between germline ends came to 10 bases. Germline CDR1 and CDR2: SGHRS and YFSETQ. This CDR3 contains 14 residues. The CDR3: CASSLGRGSETQYF. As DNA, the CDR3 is TGCGCCAGCAGCTTGGGAAGGGGTTCAGAGACCCAGTACTTC.

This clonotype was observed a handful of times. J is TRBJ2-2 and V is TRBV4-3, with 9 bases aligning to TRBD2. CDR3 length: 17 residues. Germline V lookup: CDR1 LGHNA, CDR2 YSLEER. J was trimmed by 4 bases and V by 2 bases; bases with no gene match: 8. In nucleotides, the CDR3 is TGCGCCAGCAGCCAACTTGCGGGGGGGCCGATCACCGGGGAGCTGTTTTTT. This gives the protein CASSQLAGGPITGELFF.

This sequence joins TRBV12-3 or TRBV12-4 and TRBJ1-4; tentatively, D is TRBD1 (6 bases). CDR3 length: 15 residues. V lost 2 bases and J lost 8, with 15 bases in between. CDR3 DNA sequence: TGTGCCAGCAGTTTATATTTACAGGGTGAAGAAAAACTGTTTTTT. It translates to CASSLYLQGEEKLFF.

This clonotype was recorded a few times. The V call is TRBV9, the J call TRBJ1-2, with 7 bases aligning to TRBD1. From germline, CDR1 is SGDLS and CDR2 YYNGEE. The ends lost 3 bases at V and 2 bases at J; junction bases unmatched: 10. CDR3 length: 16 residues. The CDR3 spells CASSAPLRGPNYGYTF. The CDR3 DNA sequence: TGTGCCAGCAGCGCCCCTTTGAGGGGGCCCAACTATGGCTACACCTTC.

CDR3 nucleotides: TGCGCCAGCAGCCCTGATGATCCCCCGGGACGCTACACCTTC. Translated, it gives CASSPDDPPGRYTF. The gene calls are TRBV5-1 and TRBJ1-2, with D perhaps TRBD1 (5 bases). Germline lookup yields CDR1 SGHRS and CDR2 YFSETQ. CDR3 size: 14 residues. V was trimmed by 4 bases and J by 9 bases, leaving 19 bases between them.

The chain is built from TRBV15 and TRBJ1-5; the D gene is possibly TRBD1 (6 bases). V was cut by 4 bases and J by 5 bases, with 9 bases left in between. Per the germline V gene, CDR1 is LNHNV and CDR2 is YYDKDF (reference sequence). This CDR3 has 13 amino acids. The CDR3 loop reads CATSKDRDQPQHF. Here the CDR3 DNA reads TGTGCCACCAGCAAGGACAGAGATCAGCCCCAGCATTTT.

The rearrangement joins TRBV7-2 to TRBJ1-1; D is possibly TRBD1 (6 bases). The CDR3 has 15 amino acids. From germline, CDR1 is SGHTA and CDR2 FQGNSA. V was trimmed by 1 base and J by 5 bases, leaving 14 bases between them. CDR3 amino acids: CASSLEGRGVTEAFF. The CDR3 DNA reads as TGTGCCAGCAGCTTAGAGGGTAGGGGGGTGACTGAAGCTTTCTTT. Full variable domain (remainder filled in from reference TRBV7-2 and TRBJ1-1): GAGVSQSPSNKVTEKGKDVELRCDPISGHTALYWYRQSLGQGLEFLIYFQGNSAPDKSGLPSDRFSAERTGGSVSTLTIQRTQQEDSAVYLCASSLEGRGVTEAFFGQGTRLTVV.

CDR3 sequence (DNA): TGTGCCAGCAGCACAGGGGCTGGTGGCTACACCTTC. Amino acids: CASSTGAGGYTF. The V gene is TRBV7-9, the J gene TRBJ1-2; 7 nucleotides match TRBD1. The CDR3 has 12 residues. Per germline, CDR1 SEHNR and CDR2 FQNEAQ (reference sequence). Germline trimming cut 5 bases from V and 7 bases from J; bases unmatched to any gene: 4. The variable domain in full, with the rest retrieved from reference TRBV7-9 and TRBJ1-2, is DTGVSQNPRHKITKRGQNVTFRCDPISEHNRLYWYRQTLGQGPEFLTYFQNEAQLEKSRLLSDRFSAERPKGSFSTLEIQRTEQGDSAMYLCASSTGAGGYTFGSGTRLTVV.

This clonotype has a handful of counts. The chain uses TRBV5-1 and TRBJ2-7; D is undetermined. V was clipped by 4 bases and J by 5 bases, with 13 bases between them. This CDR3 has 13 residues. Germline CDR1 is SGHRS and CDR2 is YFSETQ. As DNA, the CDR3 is TGCGCCAGCAGCCTGGGTAGAATCGACGAGCAGTACTTC. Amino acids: CASSLGRIDEQYF.

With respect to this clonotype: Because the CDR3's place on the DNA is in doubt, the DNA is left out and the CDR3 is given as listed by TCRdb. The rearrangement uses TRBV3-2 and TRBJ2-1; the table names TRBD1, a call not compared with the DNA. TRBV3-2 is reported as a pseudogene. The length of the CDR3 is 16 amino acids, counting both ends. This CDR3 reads CASSQFGQGAYNEQFF.